The sequence of this TCR beta chain was determined in a study of T cells in tumors after PD-1 blockade. Study-wide background: No patient had prior checkpoint blockade, systemic immunosuppression, or radiotherapy within 4 weeks. Each patient got pembrolizumab 200 mg every 3 weeks or cemiplimab 350 mg every 2 weeks.

This clone was recorded a few times. Assay: immunoSEQ multiplex PCR; the TCRdb copy retains only in-frame clones and omits some. The profile covers 45,000 to 60,000 clones, with roughly 80% appearing a single time and less than 5% taken by the ten largest. The CDR3 loop spans 16 amino acids. V was trimmed by 0 bases and J by 1 base, leaving 12 bases between them. The starting material was PBMCs, obtained before anti-PD-1 treatment. The receptor's source is a human donor with basal cell carcinoma. This sequence joins TRBV23-1 and TRBJ1-2, with a weak D call TRBD1 (5 bases). TRBV23-1 has ORF status, its function being uncertain. CDR3 region: CASSQSKPGHNYGYTF. In DNA form, the CDR3 reads TGCGCCAGCAGTCAATCGAAACCTGGACATAACTATGGCTACACCTTC.